This T cell receptor beta chain was captured in a study of memory CD4+ T cells and cytomegalovirus serostatus. Turning to the study itself: Of the healthy Belgian adults, several were CMV seropositive and approximately 25 seronegative.

Germline V gene data show CDR1 as LNHNV and CDR2 as YYDKDF (reference sequence). Trimming took 3 bases from V and 3 from J, leaving 5 bases between them. The CDR3 has 13 amino acids. The sort gate was single viable CD3+CD4+CD8-CD45RO+ cells for memory CD4+ T cells. Serum IgG to CMV pp150, pp28, p38 and p52 defined serostatus. Assay used: immunoSEQ multiplex PCR; TCRdb lists only in-frame clones, some missing. The table records over 35,000 clones, over 60% of them present only once. Specimen: memory CD4+ T cells from blood. This rearrangement joins TRBV15 to TRBJ1-4; tentative D call: TRBD1 (5 bases). The sequence was collected from an adult in good health and CMV-seronegative. CDR3: CATSRGPNEKLFF. As DNA, the CDR3 is TGTGCCACCAGCAGGGGACCTAATGAAAAACTGTTTTTT.